The 6 T cell receptor beta chains in this list originate from one sample, sequenced in a study of OX40 agonist ivuxolimab in advanced cancers. Data came from immunoSEQ multiplex PCR; TCRdb stores just in-frame clones and leaves some out. Of more than 45,000 clones in the sample, under 95% were seen once. This specimen consisted of CD4+ or CD8+ T cells sorted from blood, obtained in a trial of the OX40 agonist ivuxolimab. These receptors all stem from an adult with an advanced solid tumor such as melanoma, head and neck, liver or kidney cancer.

This chain uses TRBV5-1 with TRBJ2-7, with D possibly TRBD1 on 5 matching bases. This CDR3 spans 14 amino acids. CDR1 is SGHRS and CDR2 is YFSETQ in the germline V gene. Trimming took 4 bases from V and 0 from J, leaving 11 bases between them. CDR3 DNA: TGCGCCAGCAGCACAGGAGATAGCTCCTACGAGCAGTACTTC. This translates into CASSTGDSSYEQYF. The whole variable domain, filled in from reference TRBV5-1 and TRBJ2-7, reads KAGVTQTPRYLIKTRGQQVTLSCSPISGHRSVSWYQQTPGQGLQFLFEYFSETQRNKGNFPGRFSGRQFSNSRSEMNVSTLELGDSALYLCASSTGDSSYEQYFGPGTRLTVT.

The chain joins TRBV19 to TRBJ2-2; D unresolved. The CDR3 is 12 residues long. CDR1 is LNHDA, CDR2 SQIVND, per germline (reference sequence). The ends were cut back, 5 bases at V and 3 bases at J, with 4 bases in the middle. The CDR3 here is CASSDDTGELFF. The CDR3 bases are TGTGCCAGTAGTGATGACACCGGGGAGCTGTTTTTT.

This sequence joins TRBV28 and TRBJ1-1; no clear D gene. Germline loops: CDR1 MDHEN, CDR2 SYDVKM. The CDR3 sequence is 14 residues long. The V end lost 7 bases, the J end lost 4 bases, and 16 bases lay between the germline ends. The CDR3 reads CASILGGFGTEAFF. In DNA, the CDR3 is TGTGCCAGCATCCTCGGAGGGTTCGGCACTGAAGCTTTCTTT. Filled out from reference TRBV28 and TRBJ1-1, the complete variable domain reads DVKVTQSSRYLVKRTGEKVFLECVQDMDHENMFWYRQDPGLGLRLIYFSYDVKMKEKGDIPEGYSVSREKKERFSLILESASTNQTSMYLCASILGGFGTEAFFGQGTRLTVV.

The chain couples TRBV9 to TRBJ1-4; D not resolved. The V and J ends lost 0 bases and 0 bases respectively, with 12 bases between them. Germline lookup yields CDR1 SGDLS and CDR2 YYNGEE. The CDR3 is 17 residues long. The CDR3 region is CASSVGGGRATNEKLFF. CDR3 nucleotides: TGTGCCAGCAGCGTAGGGGGAGGCCGTGCAACTAATGAAAAACTGTTTTTT.

The chain links TRBV7-6 to TRBJ1-1, with D hard to call. V dropped 1 base and J dropped 7 bases, with 13 bases sitting between them. The CDR3 is 14 residues long. The germline V gene encodes CDR1 SGHVS and CDR2 FNYEAQ. CDR3 nucleotide sequence: TGTGCCAGCAGCTTAGACGTGGGATCGGGTGAAGCTTTCTTT. It encodes CASSLDVGSGEAFF.

The CDR3 spells CASSEGTKNIQYF. CDR3 sequence (DNA): TGCGCCAGCAGTGAGGGGACCAAAAACATTCAGTACTTC. The V gene is TRBV10-2, the J gene TRBJ2-4, with no clear D. The CDR3 is 13 residues long. CDR1 and CDR2 (germline): WSHSY, SAAADI. V dropped 2 bases and J dropped 2 bases, with 4 bases sitting between them.